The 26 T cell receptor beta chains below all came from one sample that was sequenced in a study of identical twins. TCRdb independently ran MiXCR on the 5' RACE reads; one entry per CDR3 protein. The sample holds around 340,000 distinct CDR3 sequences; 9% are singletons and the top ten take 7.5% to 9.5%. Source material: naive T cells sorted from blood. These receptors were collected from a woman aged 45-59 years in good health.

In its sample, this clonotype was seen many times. The CDR3, as DNA: TGCGCCAGCAGTGAATTGCCTGAGCAGTTCTTC. It encodes CASSELPEQFF. The chain joins TRBV10-2 to TRBJ2-1; no firm D call. Germline V gives CDR1 WSHSY, CDR2 SAAADI. The CDR3 spans 11 residues. The germline V and J ends were trimmed by 3 bases and 9 bases, with 6 bases remaining between them.

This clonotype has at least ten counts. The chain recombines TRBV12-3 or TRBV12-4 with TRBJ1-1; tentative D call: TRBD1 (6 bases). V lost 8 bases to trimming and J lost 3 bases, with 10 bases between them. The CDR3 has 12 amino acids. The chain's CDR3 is CASREGDTEAFF. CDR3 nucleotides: TGTGCCAGCCGGGAGGGGGACACTGAAGCTTTCTTT.

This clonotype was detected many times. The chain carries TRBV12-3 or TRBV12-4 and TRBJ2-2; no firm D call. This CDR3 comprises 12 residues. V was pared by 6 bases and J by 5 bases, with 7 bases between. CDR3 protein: CASRRPTGELFF. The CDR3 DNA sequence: TGTGCCAGCAGAAGACCAACCGGGGAGCTGTTTTTT.

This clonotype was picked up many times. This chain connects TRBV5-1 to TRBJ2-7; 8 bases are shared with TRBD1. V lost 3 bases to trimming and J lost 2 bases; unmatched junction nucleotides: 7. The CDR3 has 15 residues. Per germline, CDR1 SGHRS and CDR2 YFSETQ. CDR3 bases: TGCGCCAGCAGCTACCAGGGGGCGCGGGCCTACGAGCAGTACTTC. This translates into CASSYQGARAYEQYF.

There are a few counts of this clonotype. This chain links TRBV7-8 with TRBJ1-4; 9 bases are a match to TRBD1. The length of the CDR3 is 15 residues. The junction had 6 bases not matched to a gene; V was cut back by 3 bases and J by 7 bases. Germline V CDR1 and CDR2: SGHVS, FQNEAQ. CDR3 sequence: CASSLQGTGFEKLFF. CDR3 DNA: TGTGCCAGCAGCTTGCAAGGGACAGGGTTTGAAAAACTGTTTTTT. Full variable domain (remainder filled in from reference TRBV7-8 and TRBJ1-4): GAGVSQSPRYKVAKRGQDVALRCDPISGHVSLFWYQQALGQGPEFLTYFQNEAQLDKSGLPSDRFFAERPEGSVSTLKIQRTQQEDSAVYLCASSLQGTGFEKLFFGSGTQLSVL.

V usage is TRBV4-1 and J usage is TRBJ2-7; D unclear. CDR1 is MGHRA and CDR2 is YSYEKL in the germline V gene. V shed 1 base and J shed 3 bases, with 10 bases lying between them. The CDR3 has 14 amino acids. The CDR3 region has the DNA TGCGCCAGCAGCCAAGTGGGTCGCCTCTACGAGCAGTACTTC. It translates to CASSQVGRLYEQYF.

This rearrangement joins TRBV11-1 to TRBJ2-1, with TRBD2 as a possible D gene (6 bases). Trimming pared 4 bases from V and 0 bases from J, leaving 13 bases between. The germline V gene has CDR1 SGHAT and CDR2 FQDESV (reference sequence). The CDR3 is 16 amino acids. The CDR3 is CASSSPVTSSYNEQFF. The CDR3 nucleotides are TGTGCCAGCAGCTCCCCCGTGACTAGCTCCTACAATGAGCAGTTCTTC.

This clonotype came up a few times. CDR3: CASSLTVGNTIYF. In nucleotides, the CDR3 is TGTGCCAGCAGTCTGACGGTCGGGAACACCATATATTTT. This sequence joins TRBV7-2 and TRBJ1-3; unclear D gene. Trimming stripped 6 bases from V and 7 bases from J, with 13 bases between. Germline V gene data show CDR1 as SGHTA and CDR2 as FQGNSA. CDR3 length: 13 amino acids. Looking up the rest from reference TRBV7-2 and TRBJ1-3 gives the full variable domain: GAGVSQSPSNKVTEKGKDVELRCDPISGHTALYWYRQSLGQGLEFLIYFQGNSAPDKSGLPSDRFSAERTGGSVSTLTIQRTQQEDSAVYLCASSLTVGNTIYFGEGSWLTVV.

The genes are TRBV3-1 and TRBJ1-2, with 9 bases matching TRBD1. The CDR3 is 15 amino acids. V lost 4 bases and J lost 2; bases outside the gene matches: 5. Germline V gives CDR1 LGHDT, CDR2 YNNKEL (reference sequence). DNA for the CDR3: TGTGCCAGCAGCCGCGGACAGGGGCTAAACTATGGCTACACCTTC. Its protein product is CASSRGQGLNYGYTF.

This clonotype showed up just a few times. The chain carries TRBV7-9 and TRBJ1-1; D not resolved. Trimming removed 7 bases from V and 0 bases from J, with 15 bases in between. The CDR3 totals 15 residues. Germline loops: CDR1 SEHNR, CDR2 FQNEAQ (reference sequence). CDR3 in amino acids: CASIPPGRMNTEAFF. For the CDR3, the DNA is TGTGCCAGCATCCCACCCGGACGTATGAACACTGAAGCTTTCTTT.

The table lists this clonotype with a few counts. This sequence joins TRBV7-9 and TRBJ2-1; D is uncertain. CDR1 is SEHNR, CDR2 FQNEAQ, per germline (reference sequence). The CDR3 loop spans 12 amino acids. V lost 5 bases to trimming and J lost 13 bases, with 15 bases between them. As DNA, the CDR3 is TGTGCCAGCAGCCTACCAGCCGGGTCTCAGTTCTTC. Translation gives CASSLPAGSQFF. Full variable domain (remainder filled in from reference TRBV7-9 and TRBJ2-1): DTGVSQNPRHKITKRGQNVTFRCDPISEHNRLYWYRQTLGQGPEFLTYFQNEAQLEKSRLLSDRFSAERPKGSFSTLEIQRTEQGDSAMYLCASSLPAGSQFFGPGTRLTVL.

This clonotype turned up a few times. This CDR3 is CSASLLAGSSHEQYF. CDR3 coding DNA: TGCAGTGCTAGCCTTCTAGCGGGAAGCAGCCACGAGCAGTACTTC. The rearrangement uses TRBV20-1 and TRBJ2-7; 9 bases line up with TRBD2. This CDR3 has 15 amino acids. From germline, CDR1 is DFQATT and CDR2 SNEGSKA (reference sequence). Trimming at V came to 3 bases and at J to 5 bases, leaving 11 bases not matched to a gene.

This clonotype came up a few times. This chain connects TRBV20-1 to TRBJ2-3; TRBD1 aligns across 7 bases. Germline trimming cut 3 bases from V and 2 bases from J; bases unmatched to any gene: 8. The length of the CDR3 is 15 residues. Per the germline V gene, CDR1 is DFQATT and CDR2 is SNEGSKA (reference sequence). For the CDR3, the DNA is TGCAGTGCTAGGGCCGGGACAGTATACACAGATACGCAGTATTTT. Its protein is CSARAGTVYTDTQYF.

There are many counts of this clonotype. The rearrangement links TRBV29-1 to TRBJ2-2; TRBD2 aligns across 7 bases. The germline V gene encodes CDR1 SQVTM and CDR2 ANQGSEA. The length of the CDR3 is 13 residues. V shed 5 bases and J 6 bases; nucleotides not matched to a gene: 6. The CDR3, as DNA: TGCAGCGTTAGTTCGGGAGGATCCGGGGAGCTGTTTTTT. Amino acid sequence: CSVSSGGSGELFF.

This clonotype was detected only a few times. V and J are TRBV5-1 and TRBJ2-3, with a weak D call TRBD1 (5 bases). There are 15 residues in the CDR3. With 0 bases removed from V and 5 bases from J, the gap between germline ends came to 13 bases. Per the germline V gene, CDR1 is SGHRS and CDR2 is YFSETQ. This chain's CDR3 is CASSLVSGLGDTQYF. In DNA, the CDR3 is TGCGCCAGCAGCTTGGTCTCAGGGCTAGGAGATACGCAGTATTTT.

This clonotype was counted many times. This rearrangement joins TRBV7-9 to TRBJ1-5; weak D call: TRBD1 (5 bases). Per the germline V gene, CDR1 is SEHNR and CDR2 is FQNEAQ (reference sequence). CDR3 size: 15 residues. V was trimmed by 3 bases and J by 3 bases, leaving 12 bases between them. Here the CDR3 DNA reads TGTGCCAGCAGCTTGGTAGGGGCAGACAATCAGCCCCAGCATTTT. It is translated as CASSLVGADNQPQHF.

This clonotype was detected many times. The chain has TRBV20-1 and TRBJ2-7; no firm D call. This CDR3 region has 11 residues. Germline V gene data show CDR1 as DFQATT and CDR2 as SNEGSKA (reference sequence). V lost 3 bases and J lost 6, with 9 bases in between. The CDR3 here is CSARNKREQYF. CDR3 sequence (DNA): TGCAGTGCTAGGAACAAGCGCGAGCAGTACTTC.

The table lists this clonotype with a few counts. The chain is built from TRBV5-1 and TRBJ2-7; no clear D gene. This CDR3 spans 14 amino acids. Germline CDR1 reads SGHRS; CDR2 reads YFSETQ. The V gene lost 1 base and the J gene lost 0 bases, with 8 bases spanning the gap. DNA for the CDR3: TGCGCCAGCAGCTTGACCGGGTTCTCCTACGAGCAGTACTTC. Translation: CASSLTGFSYEQYF.

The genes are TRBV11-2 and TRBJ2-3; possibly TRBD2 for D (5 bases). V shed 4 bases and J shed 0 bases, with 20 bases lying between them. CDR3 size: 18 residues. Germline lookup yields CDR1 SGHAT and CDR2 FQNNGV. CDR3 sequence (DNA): TGTGCCAGCAGCTCCCTCCGAGAGCGGCGAGGGAGCACAGATACGCAGTATTTT. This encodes CASSSLRERRGSTDTQYF.

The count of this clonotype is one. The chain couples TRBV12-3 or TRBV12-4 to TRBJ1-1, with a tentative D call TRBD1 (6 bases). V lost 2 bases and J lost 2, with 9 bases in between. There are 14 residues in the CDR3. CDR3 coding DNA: TGTGCCAGCAGTTTATACAGGGCTAACACTGAAGCTTTCTTT. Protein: CASSLYRANTEAFF.

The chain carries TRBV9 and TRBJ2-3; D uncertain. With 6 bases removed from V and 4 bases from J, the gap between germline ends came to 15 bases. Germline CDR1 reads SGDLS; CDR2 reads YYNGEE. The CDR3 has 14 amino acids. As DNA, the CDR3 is TGTGCCAGCACTTTCTTAGGGTCAGCAGATACGCAGTATTTT. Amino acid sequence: CASTFLGSADTQYF.

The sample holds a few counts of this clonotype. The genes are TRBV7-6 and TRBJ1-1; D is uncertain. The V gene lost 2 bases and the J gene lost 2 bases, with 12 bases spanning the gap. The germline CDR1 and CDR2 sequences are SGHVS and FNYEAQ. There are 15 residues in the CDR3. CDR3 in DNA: TGTGCCAGCAGCTTACGGGATGGGTTCAACACTGAAGCTTTCTTT. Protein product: CASSLRDGFNTEAFF.

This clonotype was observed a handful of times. The CDR3 sequence: CASSQVREADTQYF. The CDR3 coding sequence is TGTGCCAGCAGCCAAGTCAGGGAAGCAGATACGCAGTATTTT. The chain uses TRBV14 and TRBJ2-3; maybe TRBD1 (5 bases). The CDR3 extends over 14 amino acids. Per the germline V gene, CDR1 is SGHDN and CDR2 is FVKESK. Trimming removed 1 base from V and 4 bases from J, with 9 bases in between.

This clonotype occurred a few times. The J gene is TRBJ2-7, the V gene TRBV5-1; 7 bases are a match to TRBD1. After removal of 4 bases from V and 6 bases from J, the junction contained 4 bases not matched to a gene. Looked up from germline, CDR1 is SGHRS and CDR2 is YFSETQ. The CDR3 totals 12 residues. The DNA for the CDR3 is TGCGCCAGCAGCCTTGGGACAGCCGAGCAGTACTTC. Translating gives CASSLGTAEQYF.

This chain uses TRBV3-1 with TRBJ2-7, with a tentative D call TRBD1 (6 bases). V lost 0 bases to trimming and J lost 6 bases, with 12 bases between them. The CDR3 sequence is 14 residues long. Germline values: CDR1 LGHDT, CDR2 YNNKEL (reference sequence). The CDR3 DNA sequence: TGTGCCAGCAGCCAAGATCGGACAGTGGGCGAGCAGTACGTC. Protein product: CASSQDRTVGEQYV.

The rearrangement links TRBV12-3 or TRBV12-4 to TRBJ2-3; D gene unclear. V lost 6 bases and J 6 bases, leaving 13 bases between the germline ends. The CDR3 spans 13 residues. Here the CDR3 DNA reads TGTGCCAGCAGAGTTAACCTAGACGATACGCAGTATTTT. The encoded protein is CASRVNLDDTQYF.